This is a list of T cell receptor beta chains from one sample in a study of beta chain features in type 1 diabetes. Method: immunoSEQ multiplex PCR; TCRdb's copy keeps in-frame clones and lacks some. This repertoire shows some 200,000 clones, about 11% found once; its top ten account for roughly 1.4%. The specimen sequenced was central memory CD4+ T cells from blood. The receptors stem from a man aged 18 to 29 in good health. Both conserved end residues are trimmed from each CDR3.

v_call: TRBV7-2; j_call: TRBJ2-7; cdr3_aa: ASRYPGAGGSYEQY
v_call: TRBV7-2; j_call: TRBJ2-5; cdr3_aa: ASSLARSQETQY
v_call: TRBV30; j_call: TRBJ2-1; cdr3_aa: AWSVPTSGTYNEQF
v_call: TRBV19; j_call: TRBJ2-1; cdr3_aa: ASSMDRESGNEQF
v_call: TRBV11-2; j_call: TRBJ2-7; cdr3_aa: ASSLDLYEQY
v_call: TRBV4-1; j_call: TRBJ2-7; cdr3_aa: ASSPGGSRGALSSYEQY
v_call: TRBV7-8; j_call: TRBJ2-3; cdr3_aa: ASSVRGGTSTDTQY
v_call: TRBV7-6; j_call: TRBJ2-7; cdr3_aa: ASSYGTSGDSYEQY
v_call: TRBV7-2; j_call: TRBJ2-7; cdr3_aa: ASSSRLAGPYEQY
v_call: TRBV18; j_call: TRBJ2-7; cdr3_aa: ASSPTAGQGAHEQY
v_call: TRBV18; j_call: TRBJ2-1; cdr3_aa: ASSPPGQGTSPMGQF
v_call: TRBV4-1; j_call: TRBJ1-1; cdr3_aa: ASSLDRADTEAF
v_call: TRBV5-1; j_call: TRBJ2-3; cdr3_aa: ASSLGDRASTDTQY
v_call: TRBV7-2; j_call: TRBJ1-2; cdr3_aa: ASSLYFNYGYT
v_call: TRBV6-5; j_call: TRBJ2-3; cdr3_aa: ASGRVDTQY
v_call: TRBV7-2; j_call: TRBJ2-7; cdr3_aa: ASSPGRGGLPYEQY
v_call: TRBV4-2; j_call: TRBJ2-7; cdr3_aa: ASGETTGAEQY
v_call: TRBV7-2; j_call: TRBJ2-7; cdr3_aa: ASITGGLAGTYEQY